The subject of this entry is one T cell receptor (beta chain). The antigen remains unidentified. TCRdb used MiXCR to reprocess the 5' RACE reads, holding one entry per CDR3 protein. Seen here are approximately 44,000 distinct CDR3 sequences, around 15% observed once, and the top ten hold approximately 60%. As for time point: sample taken at primary tumor resection. The input material, whole RNA from tumor, nontumor lung or frozen PBMC, was sequenced unsorted. The donor group consisted of roughly 70 patients who had untreated, early-stage non-small cell lung cancer. Germline-derived CDR1 and CDR2 are MDHEN and SYDVKM. V shed 2 bases, J shed 4 bases, and the junction held 5 bases outside the gene matches. This CDR3 is 15 amino acids long. This record comes from a study of spatial heterogeneity in lung cancer. Study-level results: More often at tumor resection than at routine follow-up, ubiquitous expanded tumor TCRs were detected in the blood.

The V call is TRBV28, the J call TRBJ2-7; 10 positions match TRBD2. The clonotype originates from a male donor with early-stage non-small cell lung cancer. The sequences come from PBMCs, collected at surgery. The CDR3 reads CASSLPAGGLYEQYF. The CDR3 bases are TGTGCCAGCAGTTTACCAGCGGGAGGGCTGTACGAGCAGTACTTC.